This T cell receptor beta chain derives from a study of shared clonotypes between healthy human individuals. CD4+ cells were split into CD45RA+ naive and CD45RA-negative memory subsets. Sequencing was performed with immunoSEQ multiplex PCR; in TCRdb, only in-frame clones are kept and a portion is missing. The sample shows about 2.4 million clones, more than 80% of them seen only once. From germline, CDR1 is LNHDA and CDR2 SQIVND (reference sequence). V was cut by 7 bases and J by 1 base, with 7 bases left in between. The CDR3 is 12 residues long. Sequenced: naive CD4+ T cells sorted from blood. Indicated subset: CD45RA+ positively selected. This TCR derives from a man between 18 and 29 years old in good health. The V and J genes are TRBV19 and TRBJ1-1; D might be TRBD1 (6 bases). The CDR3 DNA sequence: TGTGCCAGTAAACAGGGGAACACTGAAGCTTTCTTT. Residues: CASKQGNTEAFF.